The following is a T cell receptor (beta chain) sequence with its context. CDR3 length equals 13 residues. The germline V gene has CDR1 SGHRS and CDR2 YFSETQ. V shed 3 bases and J 3 bases; nucleotides not matched to a gene: 3. The entry originates in a study of shared clonotypes between healthy human individuals. In the naive CD8 group, cells lacked CD45RO and were positively selected for CCR7, so terminally differentiated effector memory CD45RA+ cells were left out. Sequenced by immunoSEQ multiplex PCR; TCRdb stores in-frame clones only, minus some. The table shows over 2 million clones, with about 94% occurring only once.

This rearrangement joins TRBV5-1 to TRBJ2-7; 7 bases match TRBD1. Material: naive CD8+ T cells sorted from blood. The source is a man between 18 and 29 years old in good health. CDR3 in DNA: TGCGCCAGCAGCTGGGGACAGTTCTACGAGCAGTACTTC. Translated, it gives CASSWGQFYEQYF. Variable domain in full (rest from reference TRBV5-1 and TRBJ2-7): KAGVTQTPRYLIKTRGQQVTLSCSPISGHRSVSWYQQTPGQGLQFLFEYFSETQRNKGNFPGRFSGRQFSNSRSEMNVSTLELGDSALYLCASSWGQFYEQYFGPGTRLTVT.